The TCR beta chain described here comes from a study of PD-L1 blockade in urothelial cancer. As for the study in general: Administration of atezolizumab to patients began in about 2014, at 1,200 mg intravenously every 3 weeks. Blood analysis took place 3 weeks (second dose) and 6 weeks after treatment start. Specimens of blood held a median count of about 150,000 T cells.

The assay was immunoSEQ multiplex PCR, and TCRdb's table has in-frame clones only and misses some. The sample has some 56,000 clones, roughly 87% seen once. Regarding time point: pretreatment peripheral blood. Each patient supplied 1 to 8 pretreatment and on-treatment samples. From germline, CDR1 is SEHNR and CDR2 FQNEAQ (reference sequence). V dropped 4 bases and J dropped 7; count of bases not matched to a gene: 11. The CDR3 extends over 16 amino acids. The TCR was taken from a man between 65 and 80 years old with urothelial cancer. The rearrangement links TRBV7-9 to TRBJ1-5; 9 bases map to TRBD1. The input for sequencing was PBMCs, taken around atezolizumab (anti-PD-L1) treatment. CDR3 bases: TGTGCCAGCAGCTCGGGGTCGGACAGGGGTGGACAGCCCCAGCATTTT. Translating gives CASSSGSDRGGQPQHF.